These T cell receptor beta chains were read from a single sample in a study of shared clonotypes between healthy human individuals. Some clones are missing from TCRdb's copy, which holds only in-frame ones; the method was immunoSEQ multiplex PCR. The sample includes some 2,500,000 clones, around 92% of them seen just once. Sequenced sample: naive CD4+ T cells from PBMCs. Every receptor here comes from a man in his late teens or twenties in good health. Some clones in this sample may be carry-over from other donors' samples. Both conserved end residues are part of each CDR3. D genes are given only for firm matches. Size values are once, few and many counts, or a class for expanded clones, and some rows have none.

size | D | J | V | DNA | CDR3
- | TRBD1 | TRBJ2-1 | TRBV30 | TGTGCCTGGGGGGGACAGATATTCAATGAGCAGTTCTTC | CAWGGQIFNEQFF
- | - | TRBJ2-1 | TRBV7-9 | TGTGCCAGCAGCTTAGAAGGCGCGGTTGAGCAGTTCTTC | CASSLEGAVEQFF
- | - | TRBJ1-3 | TRBV5-8 | TGTGCCAGCAGCTTTTACAAGAGCTCGTACTCTGGAAACACCATATATTTT | CASSFYKSSYSGNTIYF
- | - | TRBJ2-5 | TRBV7-9 | TGTGCCAGCAGCCCAGGGCTCGCCAGGGCCCAAGAGACCCAGTACTTC | CASSPGLARAQETQYF
- | - | TRBJ1-1 | TRBV9 | TGTGCCAGCAGCGTAGGAGGAAAGGACACTGAAGCTTTCTTT | CASSVGGKDTEAFF
- | - | TRBJ1-5 | TRBV5-6 | TGTGCCAGCAGCTTGGGCTCAGGGAGAAGGGATAGCAATCAGCCCCAGCATTTT | CASSLGSGRRDSNQPQHF
- | TRBD1 | TRBJ2-1 | TRBV6-1 | TGTGCCAGCAAAAAACAGGGGACAGATGAGCAGTTCTTC | CASKKQGTDEQFF
- | TRBD2 | TRBJ2-5 | TRBV7-2 | TGTGCCAGCAGCTTAGGGAGCGGGAGTGGGCAAGAGACCCAGTACTTC | CASSLGSGSGQETQYF
- | - | TRBJ2-3 | TRBV4-1 | TGCGCCAGCAGCAGCCAAACAGATACGCAGTATTTT | CASSSQTDTQYF
- | - | TRBJ2-7 | TRBV6-6 | TGTGCCAGCAGTTTCCTGGGGGGAGCTGCATACGAGCAGTACTTC | CASSFLGGAAYEQYF
- | - | TRBJ1-5 | TRBV6-5 | TGTGCCAGCAGTTACTCCCGCAATCAGCCCCAGCATTTT | CASSYSRNQPQHF
- | TRBD2 | TRBJ2-1 | TRBV20-1 | TGCAGTGCTTCCGGGGGGGGTGAGCAGTTCTTC | CSASGGGEQFF
once | - | TRBJ1-2 | TRBV19 | TGTGCCAGTAGTCCCCAACAGCATGGCTACACCTTC | CASSPQQHGYTF
once | TRBD1 | TRBJ1-2 | TRBV27 | TGTGCCAGCAGTTTCGCACCAGGGGGCGATGGCTACACCTTC | CASSFAPGGDGYTF